The sequence of this TCR beta chain was determined in a study of cytomegalovirus exposure and HLA in healthy donors. The CDR3 totals 15 residues. V was clipped by 3 bases and J by 3 bases; unmatched bases: 6. Germline CDR1 SGDLS, CDR2 YYNGEE. In the PCR, 60 Vbeta and 13 Jbeta primers were used. Original methodology: A later analysis counted 80 million or so unique TCR beta chains, some 12 million shared. The method was immunoSEQ multiplex PCR; TCRdb's version includes in-frame clones alone and lacks a portion of them. V and J calls plus clone size are reproduced from that table; the DNA served to infer D and trimming. The profile shows some 100,000 clones, around two thirds of them singletons.

The sequence was collected from a woman aged 25-40 years in good health and CMV-seropositive. The sequenced sample was PBMCs. The V gene is TRBV9, the J gene TRBJ2-1; 7 bases are a match to TRBD2. The CDR3 is CASSGGGFDYNEQFF. Here the CDR3 DNA reads TGTGCCAGCAGCGGCGGGGGATTCGACTACAATGAGCAGTTCTTC.